Below, one TCR beta chain is given with its context. This PCR relied on a set of 60 Vbeta primers and 13 Jbeta primers. The table came from immunoSEQ multiplex PCR; TCRdb's copy has only in-frame clones and leaves some out. The sample gives about 250,000 clones, roughly 70% of which show up once; 2% to 2.5% is in the top ten. This sample is drawn from a study of cytomegalovirus exposure and HLA in healthy donors. The V end lost 1 base, the J end lost 4 bases, and 14 bases lay between the germline ends. CDR1 is MGHRA and CDR2 is YSYEKL in the germline V gene. This CDR3 is 15 amino acids long. The sequencing sample was made of PBMCs. The rearrangement joins TRBV4-1 to TRBJ2-7; D is perhaps TRBD2 (6 bases). The sequence came from a female donor in good health and CMV-seronegative. The CDR3: CASSQGSRDWYEQYF. DNA of the CDR3: TGCGCCAGCAGCCAAGGATCGCGGGACTGGTACGAGCAGTACTTC.